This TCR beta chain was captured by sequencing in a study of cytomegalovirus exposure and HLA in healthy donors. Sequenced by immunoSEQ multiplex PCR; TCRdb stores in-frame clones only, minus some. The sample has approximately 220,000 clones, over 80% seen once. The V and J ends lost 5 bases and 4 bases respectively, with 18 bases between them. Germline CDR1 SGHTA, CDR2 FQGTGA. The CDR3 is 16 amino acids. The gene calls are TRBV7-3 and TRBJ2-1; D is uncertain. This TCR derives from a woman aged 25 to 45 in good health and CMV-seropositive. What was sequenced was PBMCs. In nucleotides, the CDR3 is TGTGCCAGCAGCATCCGACCAACGCTCGAGTACAATGAGCAGTTCTTC. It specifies CASSIRPTLEYNEQFF.